These T cell receptor beta chains were read from a single sample in a study of T cells in Graves' hyperthyroidism and ophthalmopathy. TCRdb re-derived calls from the multiplex PCR reads in MiXCR, one entry per CDR3 protein. The sample yields around 600,000 distinct CDR3 sequences, 45% seen once. Material for sequencing was peripheral blood or thyroid tissue (not recorded which). The source of these receptors is an adult man with Graves' disease, either hyperthyroidism or ophthalmopathy (not recorded which). Both conserved end residues are part of each CDR3. The D gene is left open where the match is weak. Where a row states a size, it is once, few, many or the class of an expanded clone; other rows omit it.

V gene: TRBV12-3/TRBV12-4; clone size: many; D gene: -; J gene: TRBJ1-5; CDR3 protein: CASSLRRGGQPQHF; CDR3 DNA: TGTGCCAGCAGTTTACGGAGGGGCGGGCAGCCCCAGCATTTT
V gene: TRBV6-6; clone size: many; D gene: -; J gene: TRBJ1-6; CDR3 protein: CASRGPSGSPLHF; CDR3 DNA: TGTGCCAGCAGGGGACCTAGTGGGTCACCCCTCCACTTT
V gene: TRBV7-3; clone size: many; D gene: TRBD2; J gene: TRBJ2-5; CDR3 protein: CASSPSSGQETQYF; CDR3 DNA: TGTGCCAGCAGTCCCTCTAGCGGACAAGAGACCCAGTACTTC
V gene: TRBV10-3; clone size: many; D gene: -; J gene: TRBJ1-1; CDR3 protein: CAISEKGSTEAFF; CDR3 DNA: TGTGCCATCAGTGAAAAAGGGTCCACTGAAGCTTTCTTT
V gene: TRBV12-3/TRBV12-4; clone size: few; D gene: -; J gene: TRBJ1-1; CDR3 protein: CASSEVVGNTEAFF; CDR3 DNA: TGTGCCAGCAGTGAAGTAGTCGGGAACACTGAAGCTTTCTTT
V gene: TRBV5-5; clone size: -; D gene: TRBD1; J gene: TRBJ2-7; CDR3 protein: CASSLIGTATYEQYF; CDR3 DNA: TGTGCCAGCAGCTTGATTGGGACAGCCACCTACGAGCAGTACTTC
V gene: TRBV10-3; clone size: many; D gene: TRBD1; J gene: TRBJ1-2; CDR3 protein: CAISESGGQVSLTF; CDR3 DNA: TGTGCCATCAGTGAGTCTGGGGGACAGGTCTCTCTCACCTTC
V gene: TRBV5-1; clone size: -; D gene: TRBD1; J gene: TRBJ1-2; CDR3 protein: CASSGGQGEGYGYTF; CDR3 DNA: TGCGCCAGCAGCGGGGGACAGGGCGAAGGCTATGGCTACACCTTC
V gene: TRBV2; clone size: -; D gene: TRBD1; J gene: TRBJ1-5; CDR3 protein: CAASEAGTGGAGPQHF; CDR3 DNA: TGTGCCGCCAGTGAGGCCGGGACAGGGGGCGCGGGGCCCCAGCATTTT
V gene: TRBV2; clone size: many; D gene: -; J gene: TRBJ1-5; CDR3 protein: CASSQQVINQPQHF; CDR3 DNA: TGTGCCAGCAGTCAGCAGGTTATCAATCAGCCCCAGCATTTT
V gene: TRBV7-9; clone size: many; D gene: TRBD1; J gene: TRBJ1-3; CDR3 protein: CASSWGQGQGNTIYF; CDR3 DNA: TGTGCCAGCAGCTGGGGACAGGGGCAAGGAAACACCATATATTTT
V gene: TRBV10-3; clone size: -; D gene: -; J gene: TRBJ2-1; CDR3 protein: CAISTQDVHEQFF; CDR3 DNA: TGTGCCATTTCGACGCAGGACGTTCATGAGCAGTTCTTC
V gene: TRBV7-2; clone size: -; D gene: TRBD1; J gene: TRBJ2-7; CDR3 protein: CASSPFDRGDYEQYF; CDR3 DNA: TGTGCCAGCAGCCCATTCGACAGGGGGGACTACGAGCAGTACTTC
V gene: TRBV7-3; clone size: -; D gene: -; J gene: TRBJ2-5; CDR3 protein: CASSPLGTGGETQYF; CDR3 DNA: TGTGCCAGCTCACCACTCGGGACTGGAGGGGAGACCCAGTACTTC
V gene: TRBV20-1; clone size: -; D gene: TRBD2; J gene: TRBJ2-7; CDR3 protein: CSARGLAFSYEQYF; CDR3 DNA: TGCAGTGCCAGAGGACTAGCGTTCTCCTACGAGCAGTACTTC
V gene: TRBV20-1; clone size: many; D gene: TRBD2; J gene: TRBJ2-5; CDR3 protein: CSARTSENQETQYF; CDR3 DNA: TGCAGTGCTAGGACTAGCGAGAACCAAGAGACCCAGTACTTC
V gene: TRBV15; clone size: -; D gene: -; J gene: TRBJ1-5; CDR3 protein: CATSRGDGYQPQHF; CDR3 DNA: TGTGCCACCAGCAGAGGGGACGGGTATCAGCCCCAGCATTTT
V gene: TRBV5-4; clone size: few; D gene: TRBD1; J gene: TRBJ1-1; CDR3 protein: CASSLGDRETEAFF; CDR3 DNA: TGTGCCAGCAGCTTGGGAGACAGGGAAACTGAAGCTTTCTTT
V gene: TRBV7-9; clone size: many; D gene: -; J gene: TRBJ1-5; CDR3 protein: CASSFMSNQPQHF; CDR3 DNA: TGTGCCAGCAGCTTCATGAGCAATCAGCCCCAGCATTTT
V gene: TRBV6-5; clone size: -; D gene: -; J gene: TRBJ2-5; CDR3 protein: CASSSELGQETQYF; CDR3 DNA: TGTGCCAGCAGTTCTGAACTAGGACAAGAGACCCAGTACTTC
V gene: TRBV29-1; clone size: -; D gene: TRBD1; J gene: TRBJ1-5; CDR3 protein: CSPGTGGQPQHF; CDR3 DNA: TGCAGCCCCGGGACAGGGGGTCAGCCCCAGCATTTT
V gene: TRBV19; clone size: many; D gene: -; J gene: TRBJ1-1; CDR3 protein: CASRPNRNTEAFF; CDR3 DNA: TGTGCCAGTAGGCCGAACAGGAACACTGAAGCTTTCTTT
V gene: TRBV25-1; clone size: -; D gene: -; J gene: TRBJ1-5; CDR3 protein: CASSQDMSPQPQHF; CDR3 DNA: TGTGCCAGCAGCCAAGATATGTCTCCGCAGCCCCAGCATTTT
V gene: TRBV10-3; clone size: many; D gene: -; J gene: TRBJ1-2; CDR3 protein: CAISSDSPLGYTF; CDR3 DNA: TGTGCCATCAGTTCGGACAGCCCCCTTGGCTACACCTTC
V gene: TRBV29-1; clone size: -; D gene: TRBD1; J gene: TRBJ1-6; CDR3 protein: CSVTLGTGNSPLHF; CDR3 DNA: TGCAGCGTGACCCTTGGGACAGGGAATTCACCCCTCCACTTT
V gene: TRBV24-1; clone size: once; D gene: -; J gene: TRBJ1-4; CDR3 protein: CATSEPGATNEKLFF; CDR3 DNA: TGTGCCACCAGTGAGCCCGGCGCAACTAATGAAAAACTGTTTTTT
V gene: TRBV7-8; clone size: -; D gene: TRBD1; J gene: TRBJ1-6; CDR3 protein: CASSLGAGGYSPLHF; CDR3 DNA: TGTGCCAGCAGCTTAGGGGCAGGGGGATATTCACCCCTCCACTTT
V gene: TRBV12-3/TRBV12-4; clone size: -; D gene: TRBD1; J gene: TRBJ1-5; CDR3 protein: CASSPGTGVGQPQHF; CDR3 DNA: TGTGCCAGCAGTCCTGGAACAGGGGTAGGTCAGCCCCAGCATTTT
V gene: TRBV24-1; clone size: -; D gene: -; J gene: TRBJ1-5; CDR3 protein: CATSDSLAGDNQPRHF; CDR3 DNA: TGTGCCACCAGTGACAGCTTAGCAGGGGACAATCAGCCCCGGCATTTT
V gene: TRBV29-1; clone size: -; D gene: -; J gene: TRBJ1-1; CDR3 protein: CSVEAGDGQKAEAFF; CDR3 DNA: TGCAGCGTTGAAGCAGGGGACGGGCAGAAGGCTGAAGCTTTCTTT
V gene: TRBV10-3; clone size: -; D gene: TRBD1; J gene: TRBJ1-2; CDR3 protein: CASSGQANLYGYTF; CDR3 DNA: TGTGCCAGCAGTGGACAGGCCAACCTCTATGGCTACACCTTC
V gene: TRBV15; clone size: -; D gene: TRBD1; J gene: TRBJ1-3; CDR3 protein: CATSTPGTGLTGNTIYF; CDR3 DNA: TGTGCCACCAGCACACCCGGGACAGGCTTGACTGGAAACACCATATATTTT
V gene: TRBV7-8; clone size: many; D gene: -; J gene: TRBJ2-5; CDR3 protein: CASSLGGATQETQYF; CDR3 DNA: TGTGCCAGCAGCTTAGGGGGAGCGACCCAAGAGACCCAGTACTTC
V gene: TRBV5-1; clone size: many; D gene: -; J gene: TRBJ1-6; CDR3 protein: CASSLVVDGSPLHF; CDR3 DNA: TGCGCCAGCAGCTTGGTGGTCGACGGTTCACCCCTCCACTTT
V gene: TRBV24-1; clone size: many; D gene: -; J gene: TRBJ1-5; CDR3 protein: CATSGGPDQPQHF; CDR3 DNA: TGTGCCACCAGTGGTGGTCCGGATCAGCCCCAGCATTTT
V gene: TRBV7-3; clone size: few; D gene: TRBD2; J gene: TRBJ2-7; CDR3 protein: CASSFRAPLAGVGEQYF; CDR3 DNA: TGTGCCAGCAGCTTTAGAGCCCCACTAGCGGGAGTCGGCGAGCAGTACTTC
V gene: TRBV12-3/TRBV12-4; clone size: -; D gene: -; J gene: TRBJ1-5; CDR3 protein: CASSLAQGKPQHF; CDR3 DNA: TGTGCCAGCAGTTTAGCGCAGGGAAAGCCCCAGCATTTT
V gene: TRBV7-8; clone size: -; D gene: -; J gene: TRBJ1-1; CDR3 protein: CASSLGGHLNTEAFF; CDR3 DNA: TGTGCCAGCAGCCTCGGCGGACACTTGAACACTGAAGCTTTCTTT
V gene: TRBV7-2; clone size: -; D gene: -; J gene: TRBJ1-2; CDR3 protein: CASRDGTNYGYTF; CDR3 DNA: TGTGCCAGCAGGGACGGAACTAACTATGGCTACACCTTC
V gene: TRBV5-1; clone size: few; D gene: -; J gene: TRBJ1-5; CDR3 protein: CASSLEGVNQPQHF; CDR3 DNA: TGTGCCAGCAGCTTGGAGGGGGTCAATCAGCCCCAGCATTTT
V gene: TRBV7-8; clone size: -; D gene: -; J gene: TRBJ1-5; CDR3 protein: CASNSGSGPDQPQHF; CDR3 DNA: TGTGCCAGCAACAGCGGGAGTGGCCCCGATCAGCCCCAGCATTTT
V gene: TRBV14; clone size: few; D gene: -; J gene: TRBJ2-5; CDR3 protein: CASSQEYNRAPQETQYF; CDR3 DNA: TGTGCCAGCAGCCAAGAGTACAACAGGGCACCCCAAGAGACCCAGTACTTC
V gene: TRBV7-2; clone size: -; D gene: TRBD1; J gene: TRBJ2-7; CDR3 protein: CASSLWTGSPYEQYF; CDR3 DNA: TGTGCCAGCAGCCTATGGACAGGGTCCCCCTACGAGCAGTACTTC
V gene: TRBV2; clone size: once; D gene: TRBD1; J gene: TRBJ1-6; CDR3 protein: CASSVGNRGNSPLHF; CDR3 DNA: TGTGCCAGCAGTGTGGGCAACAGGGGGAATTCACCCCTCCACTTT
V gene: TRBV20-1; clone size: many; D gene: TRBD2; J gene: TRBJ2-7; CDR3 protein: CSATSGWSSYEQYF; CDR3 DNA: TGCAGTGCTACTAGCGGGTGGAGCTCCTACGAGCAGTACTTC
V gene: TRBV29-1; clone size: many; D gene: -; J gene: TRBJ1-2; CDR3 protein: CSVEVKVRGGYTF; CDR3 DNA: TGCAGCGTTGAAGTAAAGGTGCGGGGCGGCTACACCTTC
V gene: TRBV6-2/TRBV6-3; clone size: -; D gene: TRBD1; J gene: TRBJ1-1; CDR3 protein: CAKRPGQGRATEAFF; CDR3 DNA: TGTGCTAAAAGACCGGGACAGGGAAGGGCCACTGAAGCTTTCTTT
V gene: TRBV2; clone size: -; D gene: TRBD1; J gene: TRBJ1-4; CDR3 protein: CASSETGGFGEKLFF; CDR3 DNA: TGTGCCAGCAGTGAAACAGGGGGCTTTGGCGAAAAACTGTTTTTT
V gene: TRBV7-6; clone size: many; D gene: -; J gene: TRBJ1-3; CDR3 protein: CASSLGQTGGNTIYF; CDR3 DNA: TGTGCCAGCAGCTTGGGCCAGACCGGTGGAAACACCATATATTTT
V gene: TRBV7-2; clone size: many; D gene: -; J gene: TRBJ1-1; CDR3 protein: CASVPGRGNTEAFF; CDR3 DNA: TGTGCCAGCGTCCCCGGCAGGGGGAACACTGAAGCTTTCTTT
V gene: TRBV12-3/TRBV12-4; clone size: many; D gene: TRBD1; J gene: TRBJ2-7; CDR3 protein: CASSFGTAYEQYF; CDR3 DNA: TGTGCTAGCAGCTTTGGGACAGCCTACGAGCAGTACTTC
V gene: TRBV19; clone size: -; D gene: -; J gene: TRBJ1-5; CDR3 protein: CASSIVDSNQPQHF; CDR3 DNA: TGTGCCAGTAGTATAGTCGATAGCAATCAGCCCCAGCATTTT
V gene: TRBV6-6; clone size: many; D gene: -; J gene: TRBJ2-6; CDR3 protein: CASSYAKLSSGANVLTF; CDR3 DNA: TGTGCCAGCAGTTACGCAAAATTGAGCTCTGGGGCCAACGTCCTGACTTTC
V gene: TRBV12-3/TRBV12-4; clone size: few; D gene: -; J gene: TRBJ2-7; CDR3 protein: CASTNIQGRRYEQYF; CDR3 DNA: TGTGCCAGCACTAACATACAGGGCCGGCGCTACGAGCAGTACTTC
V gene: TRBV25-1; clone size: -; D gene: -; J gene: TRBJ1-6; CDR3 protein: CASSESRTGQNSPLHF; CDR3 DNA: TGTGCCAGCAGTGAATCCAGAACAGGGCAAAATTCACCCCTCCACTTT
V gene: TRBV15; clone size: -; D gene: TRBD1; J gene: TRBJ1-3; CDR3 protein: CATTPGGPGNTIYF; CDR3 DNA: TGTGCCACTACTCCAGGGGGCCCTGGAAACACCATATATTTT
V gene: TRBV12-3/TRBV12-4; clone size: -; D gene: -; J gene: TRBJ1-5; CDR3 protein: CASRLGTGNQPQHF; CDR3 DNA: TGTGCCAGCAGACTAGGGACGGGCAATCAGCCCCAGCATTTT